Following are 25 T cell receptor beta chains from one sample sequenced in a study of cytomegalovirus exposure and HLA in healthy donors (dated by TCRdb to 2017 to 2019). Library preparation was by the immunoSEQ multiplex PCR assay. For the multiplex PCR, a mixture combining 60 forward primers for TCR Vbeta segments and 13 reverse primers for TCR Jbeta segments was used. The source is immuneACCESS, and TCRdb retained only in-frame sequences with V and J called. Part of the clones is not carried over; for the studies checked, unresolved V genes explain less than half of this, and the remainder is unexplained. This sample is represented by fewer than 150,000 clones; 80% of them were singletons. The ten most abundant clones make up 1% of the sample. Sequencing was performed on PBMCs. These receptors all stem from a middle-aged man in good health and CMV-seronegative.

The chain joins TRBV6-5 to TRBJ2-5, with 8 bases lining up with TRBD2. The tail of the sequence fits TRBJ2-7 better, so the J call may be wrong. Per germline, CDR1 MNHEY and CDR2 SVGAGI. The CDR3 is 15 residues long. The CDR3 DNA reads TGTGCCAGCAGTTACCGAGCGGGAGCAGGGTACGAGCAGTACTTC. It translates to CASSYRAGAGYEQYF.

The chain recombines TRBV27 with TRBJ2-7, with 9 nucleotides matching TRBD1. The germline V gene has CDR1 MNHEY and CDR2 SMNVEV (reference sequence). The CDR3 runs 15 residues. V shed 5 bases, J shed 4 bases, and the junction held 9 bases outside the gene matches. The CDR3 DNA sequence: TGTGCCAGCAGTAACAGGGGGCTCTTTTGGTACGAGCAGTACTTC. Residues: CASSNRGLFWYEQYF.

This chain uses TRBV10-3 with TRBJ2-3, with 7 nucleotides matching TRBD2. The CDR3 length is 16 residues. V trimming: 6 bases; J trimming: 2 bases; junction bases outside the gene matches: 11. The germline CDR1 and CDR2 sequences are ENHRY and SYGVKD. This chain's CDR3 is CAIRLGLELTTDTQYF. The CDR3 DNA is TGTGCCATCAGACTAGGACTAGAGCTAACCACAGATACGCAGTATTTT.

This clone has a single count. The chain employs TRBV30 and TRBJ1-5; D might be TRBD1 (6 bases). The ends were cut back, 5 bases at V and 7 bases at J, with 18 bases in the middle. The germline V gene encodes CDR1 GTSNPN and CDR2 SVGIG (reference sequence). The CDR3 loop spans 14 amino acids. The CDR3 protein is CAWDGGATGQPQHF. The DNA for the CDR3 is TGTGCCTGGGATGGGGGGGCGACGGGGCAGCCCCAGCATTTT.

The CDR3 DNA reads as TGTGCCATCAGCCCAGGGGGTGGCTACACCTTC. Translated, it gives CAISPGGGYTF. This chain joins TRBV10-3 and TRBJ1-2; 7 bases fit TRBD1. Germline lookup yields CDR1 ENHRY and CDR2 SYGVKD. V lost 6 bases and J lost 7; bases outside the gene matches: 2. The CDR3 length is 11 residues.

The chain links TRBV10-1 to TRBJ2-1, with a tentative D call TRBD2 (5 bases). The CDR3 loop spans 17 amino acids. The V end was cut by 6 bases, the J end by 2 bases, with 20 bases between. CDR1 is WNHNN, CDR2 SYGVQD, per germline (reference sequence). CDR3 in DNA: TGCGCCAGCAGCCCTTCTATTGTGGAGGCTACCTACAATGAGCAGTTCTTC. Protein sequence: CASSPSIVEATYNEQFF.

The CDR3 bases are TGTGCCAGCAGTTCCCGGGGCTCTGGGGCCAACGTCCTGACTTTC. The encoded protein is CASSSRGSGANVLTF. This sequence joins TRBV11-2 and TRBJ2-6; D might be TRBD2 (5 bases). V lost 6 bases and J lost 0, with 9 bases in between. CDR1 and CDR2 (germline): SGHAT, FQNNGV. This CDR3 is built from 15 residues.

CDR3 in DNA: TGTGCCAGCAGTTTAGTACTAGCGGGCGGTACAGATACGCAGTATTTT. As protein: CASSLVLAGGTDTQYF. The rearrangement joins TRBV28 to TRBJ2-3; 9 nucleotides align to TRBD2. The germline CDR1 and CDR2 sequences are MDHEN and SYDVKM. Germline trimming cut 2 bases from V and 3 bases from J; bases unmatched to any gene: 6. CDR3 size: 16 residues.

The V and J genes are TRBV28 and TRBJ2-5, with 8 nucleotides matching TRBD1. Trimming cost V 2 bases and J 0 bases; bases outside gene matches: 2. The germline V gene has CDR1 MDHEN and CDR2 SYDVKM. The CDR3 is made up of 15 amino acids. The CDR3 here is CASSLGTGYQETQYF. CDR3 coding DNA: TGTGCCAGCAGTTTAGGGACAGGTTACCAAGAGACCCAGTACTTC.

This clone was seen once. CDR3: CAIRARAGGQADTQYF. CDR3 DNA sequence: TGTGCCATCAGGGCCCGCGCGGGGGGGCAGGCAGATACGCAGTATTTT. The J gene is TRBJ2-3, the V gene TRBV10-3, with 9 bases lining up with TRBD2. CDR3 size: 16 residues. The germline CDR1 and CDR2 sequences are ENHRY and SYGVKD. J lost 4 bases, V lost 6 bases, and 11 bases had no gene match.

This clone was found a few times. Other DNA sequences within the sample encode an identical CDR3. The chain has TRBV2 and TRBJ1-2, with 8 bases that match TRBD1. The germline V gene has CDR1 SNHLY and CDR2 FYNNEI. The CDR3 runs 14 residues. The V gene end was trimmed by 3 bases and the J gene end by 3 bases; junction bases not matched to a gene: 3. The CDR3 reads CASSDQGADYGYTF. In DNA form, the CDR3 reads TGTGCCAGCAGTGACCAGGGGGCTGACTATGGCTACACCTTC.

In regard to this clone: This sample includes further DNA sequences coding for the same CDR3. V gene TRBV7-8 combines with J gene TRBJ1-1; D is perhaps TRBD1 (5 bases). The germline V gene encodes CDR1 SGHVS and CDR2 FQNEAQ. The CDR3 spans 16 residues. The V gene lost 5 bases and the J gene lost 1 base, with 17 bases spanning the gap. CDR3 bases: TGTGCCAGCAGCAGAACAATGGGGCAGGGGAACACTGAAGCTTTCTTT. It is translated as CASSRTMGQGNTEAFF.

The chain combines TRBV2 with TRBJ2-7; 8 bases are a match to TRBD1. Trimming at V came to 6 bases and at J to 6 bases, leaving 4 bases not matched to a gene. CDR3 length: 12 amino acids. CDR1 and CDR2 from the germline V gene are SNHLY and FYNNEI. For the CDR3, the DNA is TGTGCCAGCAGCGACAGGGGCCCCGAGCAGTACTTC. Its protein is CASSDRGPEQYF.

This chain joins TRBV28 and TRBJ2-7, with TRBD1 matching 9 bases. The germline V gene encodes CDR1 MDHEN and CDR2 SYDVKM. The CDR3 spans 14 residues. V shed 7 bases and J 4 bases; nucleotides not matched to a gene: 8. The CDR3 loop reads CASIPTDRGYEQYF. DNA for the CDR3: TGTGCCAGCATCCCAACGGACAGGGGTTACGAGCAGTACTTC.

The rearrangement uses TRBV7-2 and TRBJ2-5; TRBD2 is a possible D gene (6 bases). The CDR3 runs to 15 residues. V lost 1 base and J lost 4, with 13 bases in between. Germline CDR1 is SGHTA and CDR2 is FQGNSA. The CDR3 DNA follows: TGTGCCAGCAGCTTAGGGGCAGGGACTCGAGAGACCCAGTACTTC. Encoded protein: CASSLGAGTRETQYF.

The J gene is TRBJ2-2, the V gene TRBV30; 11 bases align to TRBD2. Germline loops: CDR1 GTSNPN, CDR2 SVGIG (reference sequence). This CDR3 is 16 amino acids long. J was trimmed by 6 bases and V by 1 base; bases with no gene match: 7. CDR3 residues: CAWSAIAGGPPGELFF. CDR3 bases: TGTGCCTGGAGTGCTATAGCGGGAGGGCCCCCCGGGGAGCTGTTTTTT.

On this clone: Compared with germline, one end of the junction differs, possibly owing to a read error. This rearrangement joins TRBV7-7 to TRBJ2-7; D ambiguous. This CDR3 is built from 8 residues. Germline V gene lookup returns CDR1 SSHAT and CDR2 FNYEAQ (reference sequence). The CDR3 nucleotides read TGTGCCAGCAGCTCCCGGTGCTTC. It codes for CASSSRCF.

A single count supports this clone. Other DNA sequences from this sample encode an identical CDR3 as well. The chain carries TRBV29-1 and TRBJ2-7; tentative D call: TRBD1 (6 bases). V was clipped by 0 bases and J by 1 base, with 10 bases between them. Looked up from germline, CDR1 is SQVTM and CDR2 is ANQGSEA. CDR3 length: 14 residues. The DNA of the CDR3 is TGCAGCGTTGAAGAAGGGGGATCGTCCTACGAGCAGTACTTC. Its protein product is CSVEEGGSSYEQYF.

The chain is built from TRBV21-1 and TRBJ1-1. TRBV21-1 is reported as a pseudogene. This CDR3 comprises 14 residues. For the CDR3, the DNA is TGTGCCAGCAGCAAAGTCGGCTTCGACCGGGGAGCTTTCTTT. This translates into CASSKVGFDRGAFF.

V and J are TRBV27 and TRBJ2-5, with TRBD2 identical over 9 bases. After removal of 6 bases from V and 2 bases from J, the junction contained 4 bases not matched to a gene. The CDR3 is 14 amino acids. Per germline, CDR1 MNHEY and CDR2 SMNVEV (reference sequence). CDR3 DNA: TGTGCCAGCAGCCGGACTAGCGTACAAGAGACCCAGTACTTC. Translating gives CASSRTSVQETQYF.

The chain combines TRBV5-1 with TRBJ1-2; TRBD1 matches 9 bases. From germline, CDR1 is SGHRS and CDR2 YFSETQ. V lost 0 bases and J lost 0; bases outside the gene matches: 0. The CDR3 has 15 amino acids. In DNA, the CDR3 is TGCGCCAGCAGCTTGGGGGACAGGGCTAACTATGGCTACACCTTC. Its protein product is CASSLGDRANYGYTF.

This clone was counted a single time. The rearrangement links TRBV4-1 to TRBJ2-3, with D perhaps TRBD2 (6 bases). From germline, CDR1 is MGHRA and CDR2 YSYEKL. The V end lost 1 base, the J end lost 0 bases, and 8 bases lay between the germline ends. The CDR3 spans 15 residues. CDR3 DNA sequence: TGCGCCAGCAGCCAAGTGGACTATAGCACAGATACGCAGTATTTT. It translates to CASSQVDYSTDTQYF.

The V gene is TRBV27, the J gene TRBJ2-7, with D unresolved. Germline V gene sequence: CDR1 MNHEY, CDR2 SMNVEV (reference sequence). This CDR3 is 15 amino acids long. Trimming removed 5 bases at V and 4 bases at J, with 18 bases between. CDR3 residues: CASSLASAPIYEQYF. The CDR3 DNA follows: TGTGCCAGCAGTCTGGCCTCCGCCCCCATTTACGAGCAGTACTTC.

V is TRBV2 and J is TRBJ2-3; 9 nucleotides match TRBD2. Per germline, CDR1 SNHLY and CDR2 FYNNEI. J lost 4 bases, V lost 3 bases, and 5 bases had no gene match. The CDR3 has 15 amino acids. CDR3 residues: CASSEGLAQADTQYF. CDR3 coding DNA: TGTGCCAGCAGTGAGGGACTAGCTCAGGCAGATACGCAGTATTTT.

V gene TRBV7-9 combines with J gene TRBJ2-1, with 7 bases lining up with TRBD1. The V gene end was trimmed by 6 bases and the J gene end by 2 bases; junction bases not matched to a gene: 10. The V gene's germline CDR1 is SEHNR and CDR2 FQNEAQ (reference sequence). The CDR3 runs to 16 residues. The chain's CDR3 is CASSPGTVKTYNEQFF. The CDR3 DNA reads as TGTGCCAGCAGTCCCGGGACAGTAAAGACCTACAATGAGCAGTTCTTC.